The present TCR beta chain was sequenced within a study of human T cells and chemical hapten exposure. From germline, CDR1 is SGHRS and CDR2 YFSETQ. V lost 4 bases to trimming and J lost 11 bases; unmatched junction nucleotides: 8. This CDR3 region has 15 residues. TCRdb passed the RACE reads through MiXCR, listing each CDR3 protein once. This sample has about 100,000 distinct CDR3 sequences, with 11% found just once. This clonotype was detected many times. The time point is: patch test 2, 6 weeks after DPC sensitization. As for treatment: therapeutic diphenylcyclopropenone sensitization with weekly scalp DPC.

This sequence was found in a middle-aged woman with alopecia areata. Some clones in this sample may be carry-over from other donors' samples. Sequenced material: whole blood, taken in connection with sensitization to the hapten diphenylcyclopropenone (DPC). The chain uses TRBV5-1 and TRBJ2-2, with TRBD2 matching 13 bases. In DNA form, the CDR3 reads TGCGCCAGCAGCATGCGGACTAGCGGGAGACCCGAGCTGTTTTTT. This translates into CASSMRTSGRPELFF.